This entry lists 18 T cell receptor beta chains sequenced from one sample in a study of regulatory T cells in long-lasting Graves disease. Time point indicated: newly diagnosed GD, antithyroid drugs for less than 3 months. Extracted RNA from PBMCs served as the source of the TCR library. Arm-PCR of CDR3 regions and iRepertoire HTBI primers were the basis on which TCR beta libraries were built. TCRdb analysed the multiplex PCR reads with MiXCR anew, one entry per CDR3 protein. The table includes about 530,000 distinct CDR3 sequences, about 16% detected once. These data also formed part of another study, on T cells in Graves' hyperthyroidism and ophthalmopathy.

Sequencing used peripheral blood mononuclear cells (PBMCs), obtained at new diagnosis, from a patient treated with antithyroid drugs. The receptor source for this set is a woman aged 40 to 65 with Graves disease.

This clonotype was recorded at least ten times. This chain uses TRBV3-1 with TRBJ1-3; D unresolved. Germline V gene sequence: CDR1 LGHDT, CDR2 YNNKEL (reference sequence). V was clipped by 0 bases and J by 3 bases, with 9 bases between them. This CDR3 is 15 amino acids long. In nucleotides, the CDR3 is TGTGCCAGCAGCCAAGATTTCGTGGGTGGAAACACCATATATTTT. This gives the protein CASSQDFVGGNTIYF.

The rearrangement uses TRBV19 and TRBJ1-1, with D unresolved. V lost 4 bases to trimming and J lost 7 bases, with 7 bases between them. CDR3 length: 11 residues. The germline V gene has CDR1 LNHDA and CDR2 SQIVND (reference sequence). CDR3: CASSTFFEAFF. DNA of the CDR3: TGTGCCAGTAGTACCTTTTTTGAAGCTTTCTTT.

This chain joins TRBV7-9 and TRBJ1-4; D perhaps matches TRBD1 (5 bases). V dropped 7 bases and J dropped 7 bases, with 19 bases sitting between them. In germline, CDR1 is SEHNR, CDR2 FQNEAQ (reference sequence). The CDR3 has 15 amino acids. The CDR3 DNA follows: TGTGCCAGCATCCATGTTTGGGGCGGGGCTGAAAAACTGTTTTTT. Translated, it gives CASIHVWGGAEKLFF.

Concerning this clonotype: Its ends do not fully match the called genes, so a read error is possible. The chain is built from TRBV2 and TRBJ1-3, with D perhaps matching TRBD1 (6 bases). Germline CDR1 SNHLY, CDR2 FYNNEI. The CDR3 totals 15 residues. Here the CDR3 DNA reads TGTGCCAGCCGAGATATAACAGGGAGCGGGAACACCATATACTTT. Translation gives CASRDITGSGNTIYF.

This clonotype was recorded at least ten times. The CDR3 region has the DNA TGCAGCAGCCGGACGGAGAACACTGAAGCTTTCTTT. Translating gives CSSRTENTEAFF. This chain connects TRBV29-1 to TRBJ1-1, with D unclear. Germline V CDR1 and CDR2: SQVTM, ANQGSEA. V dropped 8 bases and J dropped 1 base, with 11 bases sitting between them. The CDR3 extends over 12 amino acids. The full variable domain, its missing parts supplied by reference TRBV29-1 and TRBJ1-1, is SAVISQKPSRDICQRGTSLTIQCQVDSQVTMMFWYRQQPGQSLTLIATANQGSEATYESGFVIDKFPISRPNLTFSTLTVSNMSPEDSSIYLCSSRTENTEAFFGQGTRLTVV.

The CDR3 region has the DNA TGTGCCAGCAGCCCAGGTTACACCGGGGAGCTGTTTTTT. Translating it yields CASSPGYTGELFF. This chain joins TRBV3-1 and TRBJ2-2; no firm D call. The CDR3 covers 13 residues. Germline V gives CDR1 LGHDT, CDR2 YNNKEL (reference sequence). V was pared by 4 bases and J by 3 bases, with 6 bases between.

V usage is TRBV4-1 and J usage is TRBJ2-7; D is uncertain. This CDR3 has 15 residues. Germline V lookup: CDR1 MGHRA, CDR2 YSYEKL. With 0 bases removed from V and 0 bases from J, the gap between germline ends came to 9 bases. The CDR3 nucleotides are TGCGCCAGCAGCCAAGATCGGTCAAGCTCCTACGAGCAGTACTTC. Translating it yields CASSQDRSSSYEQYF.

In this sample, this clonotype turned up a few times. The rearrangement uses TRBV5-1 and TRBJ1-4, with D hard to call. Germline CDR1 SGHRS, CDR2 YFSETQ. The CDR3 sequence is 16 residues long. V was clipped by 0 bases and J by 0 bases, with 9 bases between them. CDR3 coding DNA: TGCGCCAGCAGCTTGGCGGTGGCAGCAACTAATGAAAAACTGTTTTTT. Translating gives CASSLAVAATNEKLFF.

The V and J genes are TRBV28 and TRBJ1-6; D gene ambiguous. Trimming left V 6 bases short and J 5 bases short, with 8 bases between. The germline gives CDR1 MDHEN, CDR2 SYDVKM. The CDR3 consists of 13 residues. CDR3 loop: CASRSLNNSPLHF. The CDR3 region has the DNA TGTGCCAGCAGATCCTTGAATAATTCACCCCTCCACTTT.

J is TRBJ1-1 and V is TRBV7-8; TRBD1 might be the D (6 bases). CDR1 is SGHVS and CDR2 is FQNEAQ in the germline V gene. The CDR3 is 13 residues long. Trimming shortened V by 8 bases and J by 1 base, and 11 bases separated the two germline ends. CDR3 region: CASQGLRNTEAFF. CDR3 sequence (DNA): TGTGCCAGCCAGGGGCTACGGAACACTGAAGCTTTCTTT. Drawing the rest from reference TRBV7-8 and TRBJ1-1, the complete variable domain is GAGVSQSPRYKVAKRGQDVALRCDPISGHVSLFWYQQALGQGPEFLTYFQNEAQLDKSGLPSDRFFAERPEGSVSTLKIQRTQQEDSAVYLCASQGLRNTEAFFGQGTRLTVV.

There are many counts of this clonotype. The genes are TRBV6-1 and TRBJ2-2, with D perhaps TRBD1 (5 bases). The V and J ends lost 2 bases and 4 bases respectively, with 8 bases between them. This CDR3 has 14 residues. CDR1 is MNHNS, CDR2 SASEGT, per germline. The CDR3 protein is CASSELDSTGELFF. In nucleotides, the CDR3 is TGTGCCAGCAGTGAACTCGACAGCACCGGGGAGCTGTTTTTT.

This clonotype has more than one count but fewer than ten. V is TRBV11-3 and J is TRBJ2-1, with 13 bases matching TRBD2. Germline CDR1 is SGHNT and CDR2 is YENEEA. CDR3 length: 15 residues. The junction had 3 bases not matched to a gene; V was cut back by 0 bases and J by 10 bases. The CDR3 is CASSLDEGLAGEQFF. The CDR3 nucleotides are TGTGCCAGCAGCTTAGATGAGGGACTAGCGGGGGAGCAGTTCTTC. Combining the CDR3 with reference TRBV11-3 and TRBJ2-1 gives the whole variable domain EAGVVQSPRYKIIEKKQPVAFWCNPISGHNTLYWYLQNLGQGPELLIRYENEEAVDDSQLPKDRFSAERLKGVDSTLKIQPAELGDSAVYLCASSLDEGLAGEQFFGPGTRLTVL.

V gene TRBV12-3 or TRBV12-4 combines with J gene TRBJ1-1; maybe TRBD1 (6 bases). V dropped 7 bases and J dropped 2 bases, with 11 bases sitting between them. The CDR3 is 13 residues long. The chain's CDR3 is CASKDRSNTEAFF. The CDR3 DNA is TGTGCCAGCAAAGACAGGAGTAACACTGAAGCTTTCTTT.

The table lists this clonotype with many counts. CDR3 sequence: CSVNGRLAGSTDTQYF. The CDR3 bases are TGCAGTGTCAACGGTCGCTTAGCGGGAAGCACAGATACGCAGTATTTT. The chain combines TRBV20-1 with TRBJ2-3; 8 bases map to TRBD2. Germline V CDR1 and CDR2: DFQATT, SNEGSKA (reference sequence). The CDR3 length is 16 residues. V shed 7 bases, J shed 0 bases, and the junction held 12 bases outside the gene matches.

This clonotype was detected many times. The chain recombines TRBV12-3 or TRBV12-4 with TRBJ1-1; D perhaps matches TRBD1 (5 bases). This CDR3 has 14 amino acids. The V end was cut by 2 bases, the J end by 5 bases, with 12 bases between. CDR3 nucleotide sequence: TGTGCCAGCAGTTTATTCAGGGTTGGGACTGAAGCTTTCTTT. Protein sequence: CASSLFRVGTEAFF.

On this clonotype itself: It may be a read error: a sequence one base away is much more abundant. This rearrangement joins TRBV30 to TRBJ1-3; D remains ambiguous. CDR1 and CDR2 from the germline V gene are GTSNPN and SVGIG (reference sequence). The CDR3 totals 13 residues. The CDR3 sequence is CAWTGILGYTIYF. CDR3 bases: TGTGCCTGGACCGGGATCCTTGGATACACCATATATTTT.

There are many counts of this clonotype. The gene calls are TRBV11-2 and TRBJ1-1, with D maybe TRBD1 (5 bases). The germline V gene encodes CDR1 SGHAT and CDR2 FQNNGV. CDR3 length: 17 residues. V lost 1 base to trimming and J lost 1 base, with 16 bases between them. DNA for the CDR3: TGTGCCAGCAGCTTAGTCGGGGGTGGGTTCTCGAACACTGAAGCTTTCTTT. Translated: CASSLVGGGFSNTEAFF.

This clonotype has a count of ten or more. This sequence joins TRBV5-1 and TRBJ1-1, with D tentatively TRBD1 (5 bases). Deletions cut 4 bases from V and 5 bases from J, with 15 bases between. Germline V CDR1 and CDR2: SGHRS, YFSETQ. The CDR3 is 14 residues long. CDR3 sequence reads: CASSLGTDGTEAFF. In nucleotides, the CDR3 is TGCGCCAGCAGCCTTGGGACGGATGGTACTGAAGCTTTCTTT.